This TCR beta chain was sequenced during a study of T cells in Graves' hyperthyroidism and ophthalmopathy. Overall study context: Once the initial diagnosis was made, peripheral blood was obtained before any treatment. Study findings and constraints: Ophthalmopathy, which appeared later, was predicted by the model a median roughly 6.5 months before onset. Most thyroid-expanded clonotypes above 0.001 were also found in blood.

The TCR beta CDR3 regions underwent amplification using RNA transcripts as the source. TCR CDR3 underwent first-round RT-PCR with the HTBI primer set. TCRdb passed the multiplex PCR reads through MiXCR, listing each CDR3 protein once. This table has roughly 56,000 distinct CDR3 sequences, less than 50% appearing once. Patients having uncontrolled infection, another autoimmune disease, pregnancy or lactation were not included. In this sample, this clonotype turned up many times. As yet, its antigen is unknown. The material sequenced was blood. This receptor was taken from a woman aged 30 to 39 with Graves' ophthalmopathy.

CDR3 bases: TGCAGTGCTAGAGGGGGAGGGATTAGTGGCTACACCTTC. It encodes CSARGGGISGYTF. This sequence joins TRBV20-1 and TRBJ1-2; D ambiguous. Trimming shortened V by 1 base and J by 7 bases, and 13 bases separated the two germline ends. Per the germline V gene, CDR1 is DFQATT and CDR2 is SNEGSKA (reference sequence). The CDR3 is made up of 13 amino acids.